This T cell receptor (beta chain) was sequenced during a study of T cell responses to AZD1222 COVID-19 vaccine. Sequencing used immunoSEQ multiplex PCR; TCRdb keeps in-frame clones, though not all of them. Of about 140,000 clones listed, roughly 93% were seen once; the top ten hold around 0.9%. Study-level findings and limits: Reports indicate that nearly half of spike-specific TCRs are directed at unmutated variant regions. Regions 160-218 and 743-854 held dominance among vaccine-associated CD4 TCRs, which spanned spike. None of the repertoires were sampled until the peak T cell response had passed. Only a handful of AZD1222 recipients were seropositive at baseline.

A word on this clone: What it binds is not known.

The CDR3 is 16 residues long. The germline V gene encodes CDR1 MNHEY and CDR2 SMNVEV (reference sequence). V shed 4 bases and J 7 bases; nucleotides not matched to a gene: 13. Specimen: peripheral blood, collected on day 0 of MenACWY control vaccination. The origin of this receptor is an adult in good health. The V and J genes are TRBV27 and TRBJ1-5, with TRBD1 matching over 7 bases. The CDR3 loop reads CASSSYLRGTGQPQHF. The CDR3 nucleotides read TGTGCCAGCAGTTCTTACCTCAGGGGGACGGGACAGCCCCAGCATTTT.